This T cell receptor beta chain emerged from a study of cytomegalovirus exposure and HLA in healthy donors. Study-wide findings and caveats: Earlier analysis yielded a pattern in which most TCR beta V segments were productive about 90% or about 30% of the time.

With 60 Vbeta and 13 Jbeta primers, the PCR was carried out. The table came from immunoSEQ multiplex PCR; TCRdb's copy has only in-frame clones and leaves some out. Here the sample spans some 90,000 clones, roughly 79% being singletons. With respect to this clone: Its antigen is not identified.

Per the germline V gene, CDR1 is SQVTM and CDR2 is ANQGSEA. The CDR3 extends over 14 amino acids. With V trimmed by 4 bases and J by 0 bases, 2 bases remained unmatched. Sequencing used PBMCs. The rearrangement joins TRBV29-1 to TRBJ1-3; TRBD1 matches 8 bases. This clonotype was obtained from an older woman in good health and CMV-seropositive. CDR3 in DNA: TGCAGCGTTGTCCAGGGGGCCTCTGGAAACACCATATATTTT. Amino acid sequence: CSVVQGASGNTIYF.